The source of this T cell receptor (beta chain) is a study of blood T cell repertoires in COVID-19. Unmatched junction bases numbered 6, after V lost 1 base and J lost 5 bases. The germline gives CDR1 SGHVS, CDR2 FNYEAQ. The CDR3 spans 16 residues. Sequencing used immunoSEQ multiplex PCR; TCRdb keeps in-frame clones, though not all of them. Among 120,000 or so clones, about 88% were seen once, and the ten largest hold less than 2%. Sample: peripheral blood. This clonotype originated in a human donor in a cohort sampled during active COVID-19. V and J are TRBV7-6 and TRBJ2-5; TRBD1 matches 11 bases. In DNA form, the CDR3 reads TGTGCCAGCAGCTTAGGGGGGACAGGGGGTCAGGAGACCCAGTACTTC. Its translation: CASSLGGTGGQETQYF. The whole variable domain, filled in from reference TRBV7-6 and TRBJ2-5, reads GAGVSQSPRYKVTKRGQDVALRCDPISGHVSLYWYRQALGQGPEFLTYFNYEAQQDKSGLPNDRFSAERPEGSISTLTIQRTEQRDSAMYRCASSLGGTGGQETQYFGPGTRLLVL.